Shown below are 14 T cell receptor beta chains from a single sample sequenced in a study of T cells in Graves' hyperthyroidism and ophthalmopathy. Amplified TCR beta CDR3 regions derived from RNA transcripts. The HTBI primer set was used in a first-round RT-PCR of the TCR CDR3. TCRdb re-analysed the multiplex PCR reads in MiXCR, keeping a single row per CDR3 protein. The repertoire holds 700,000 or so distinct CDR3 sequences, roughly 15% seen once, with around an eighth in the top ten. Sequenced material: blood. These receptors were obtained from a woman aged 50 to 60 with Graves' ophthalmopathy.

This clonotype was recorded many times. The rearrangement uses TRBV7-2 and TRBJ2-7; TRBD2 matches at 10 bases. V dropped 5 bases and J dropped 4; count of bases not matched to a gene: 11. Germline V lookup: CDR1 SGHTA, CDR2 FQGNSA. This CDR3 region has 16 residues. The CDR3 DNA reads TGTGCCAGCAGCCTTAGGTCCCTAGCGGGAGCTTACGAGCAGTACTTC. This codes for CASSLRSLAGAYEQYF.

This clonotype was seen ten or more times. The V gene is TRBV6-2 or TRBV6-3, the J gene TRBJ2-3; the match to TRBD1 covers 8 bases. Germline CDR1 and CDR2: MNHEY and SVGEGT. This CDR3 has 19 amino acids. V lost 5 bases and J lost 1; bases outside the gene matches: 17. CDR3 region: CASSRRGTGAPRGTDTQYF. The CDR3 DNA follows: TGTGCCAGCAGTCGCCGTGGGACAGGTGCCCCGAGGGGCACAGATACGCAGTATTTT.

This chain uses TRBV29-1 with TRBJ2-1, with D uncertain. Deletions cut 5 bases from V and 8 bases from J, with 13 bases between. The germline V gene encodes CDR1 SQVTM and CDR2 ANQGSEA. The CDR3 has 12 residues. CDR3 sequence: CSVSGRKHEQFF. The CDR3 DNA sequence: TGCAGCGTTTCAGGCAGGAAGCATGAGCAGTTCTTC.

Many counts were recorded for this clonotype. The V call is TRBV20-1, the J call TRBJ1-5; D might be TRBD1 (5 bases). Trimming shortened V by 6 bases and J by 6 bases, and 21 bases separated the two germline ends. The CDR3 has 15 amino acids. Germline CDR1 DFQATT, CDR2 SNEGSKA (reference sequence). CDR3 region: CSATTGGATGQPQHF. The CDR3, as DNA: TGCAGTGCAACGACCGGTGGGGCCACCGGTCAGCCCCAGCATTTT.

This sequence joins TRBV20-1 and TRBJ2-3, with 10 bases that match TRBD2. This CDR3 has 14 residues. The germline CDR1 and CDR2 sequences are DFQATT and SNEGSKA (reference sequence). V was clipped by 2 bases and J by 5 bases; unmatched bases: 4. The CDR3 here is CSARSSGRGDTQYF. For the CDR3, the DNA is TGCAGTGCTAGATCCAGCGGGAGGGGAGATACGCAGTATTTT.

This clonotype has only a few counts. The V gene is TRBV19, the J gene TRBJ2-7, with D perhaps TRBD1 (6 bases). CDR3 length: 15 residues. Germline V lookup: CDR1 LNHDA, CDR2 SQIVND (reference sequence). Trimming took 7 bases from V and 0 from J, leaving 16 bases between them. This chain's CDR3 is CASMNPGQSSYEQYF. CDR3 DNA sequence: TGTGCCAGTATGAATCCGGGACAAAGCTCCTACGAGCAGTACTTC.

Ten or more counts support this clonotype. The chain joins TRBV2 to TRBJ1-2; D is uncertain. The germline gives CDR1 SNHLY, CDR2 FYNNEI. V was trimmed by 2 bases and J by 2 bases, leaving 15 bases between them. The CDR3 covers 16 residues. The CDR3 spells CASSETASQLNYGYTF. In nucleotides, the CDR3 is TGTGCCAGCAGTGAAACGGCGTCCCAGTTAAACTATGGCTACACCTTC.

This clonotype was seen repeatedly, ten times or more. The chain uses TRBV27 and TRBJ1-6; TRBD1 agrees at 8 bases. Germline V CDR1 and CDR2: MNHEY, SMNVEV (reference sequence). The length of the CDR3 is 16 residues. Trimming removed 4 bases from V and 5 bases from J; junction bases left unmatched: 7. The CDR3 DNA follows: TGTGCCAGCAGTTCCTTGGGCAGGGGGCATAATTCACCCCTCCACTTT. This codes for CASSSLGRGHNSPLHF.

This clonotype was observed many times. This CDR3 is CASSSTSGRFEQFF. CDR3 coding DNA: TGTGCCAGCAGCTCGACTAGCGGGAGGTTTGAGCAGTTCTTC. The chain is built from TRBV6-1 and TRBJ2-1; 13 bases agree with TRBD2. The CDR3 length is 14 residues. The germline gives CDR1 MNHNS, CDR2 SASEGT. Losses at the gene ends were 6 bases for V and 9 bases for J; bases not matched to a gene: 5.

This clonotype was found many times. The chain is built from TRBV29-1 and TRBJ1-1; 7 bases are a match to TRBD1. CDR1 and CDR2 (germline): SQVTM, ANQGSEA. The J segment lost 5 bases and the V segment lost 4 bases, leaving 7 bases of the junction unmatched. The length of the CDR3 is 13 residues. DNA of the CDR3: TGCAGCGTTGGAAAGGGGGCCAGGACTGAAGCTTTCTTT. Translation gives CSVGKGARTEAFF.

This clonotype has ten or more counts. The J gene is TRBJ2-3, the V gene TRBV7-9, with D perhaps matching TRBD1 (6 bases). CDR1 and CDR2 (germline): SEHNR, FQNEAQ (reference sequence). The CDR3 has 15 amino acids. Trimming stripped 5 bases from V and 1 base from J, with 13 bases between. The CDR3 spells CASSPRRQGTDTQYF. The CDR3 coding sequence is TGTGCCAGCAGCCCAAGACGACAGGGCACAGATACGCAGTATTTT.

Comment on this clonotype: This may come from a read error, since a much larger clone is one base off. The genes are TRBV20-1 and TRBJ2-7, with TRBD2 identical over 7 bases. Germline V lookup: CDR1 DFQATT, CDR2 SNEGSKA (reference sequence). The CDR3 is 14 amino acids. Written as DNA, the CDR3 is TGCGGTGCTAGAAAGGCGGGAGCGACCTACGAGCAGTACTTC. Translating it yields CGARKAGATYEQYF.

This clonotype was picked up many times. The DNA of the CDR3 is TGTGCCAGCAAAAGGGGACACTCCACAGATACGCAGTATTTT. Translated, it gives CASKRGHSTDTQYF. The chain combines TRBV12-3 or TRBV12-4 with TRBJ2-3; a weak D match, TRBD1 (6 bases). The CDR3 loop spans 14 amino acids. V was shortened by 7 bases and J by 2 bases, with 13 bases between the two germline ends.

This clonotype has a handful of counts. This sequence joins TRBV20-1 and TRBJ1-4; D call uncertain. Trimming cost V 1 base and J 7 bases, with 10 bases left between them. Germline lookup yields CDR1 DFQATT and CDR2 SNEGSKA (reference sequence). The CDR3 has 13 amino acids. CDR3 bases: TGCAGTGCTAGAGGCGGGTGGGGTGAAAAACTGTTTTTT. Translating it yields CSARGGWGEKLFF.